Listed below are T cell receptor beta chains from one sample, sequenced in a study of low-dose radiotherapy and immunotherapy resistance in tumors. Each CDR3 protein gets one entry after TCRdb re-called the reads with MiXCR. The sample lists 55,000 to 70,000 distinct CDR3 sequences; under 30% were seen once. This specimen consisted of PBMCs, obtained before treatment. Source of these receptors: a male donor with prostate cancer. Both conserved end residues are part of each CDR3. The D gene is left open where the match is weak. Part of the rows lack a size; the others show once, few, many or a class for expanded clones.

V: TRBV28; D: -; J: TRBJ2-5; size: many; DNA: TGTGCCAGCTCCCTCCCATACGGGGCGGAGACCCAGTACTTC; CDR3: CASSLPYGAETQYF
V: TRBV7-9; D: -; J: TRBJ2-2; size: many; DNA: TGTGCCAGCAGCTTAGGAGGGGCTATCACCGGGGAGCTGTTTTTT; CDR3: CASSLGGAITGELFF
V: TRBV19; D: -; J: TRBJ2-7; size: many; DNA: TGTGCCAGTAGTATTCGGGACCCCACCCTCGACGAGCAGTACTTC; CDR3: CASSIRDPTLDEQYF
V: TRBV29-1; D: -; J: TRBJ1-1; size: many; DNA: TGCAGCGTTGAGGCACGCGCGAACACTGAAGCTTTCTTT; CDR3: CSVEARANTEAFF
V: TRBV24-1; D: TRBD1; J: TRBJ2-7; size: many; DNA: TGTGCCGCCTCGACAGGGTCCTCCTACGAGCAGTACTTC; CDR3: CAASTGSSYEQYF
V: TRBV5-1; D: TRBD2; J: TRBJ2-1; size: many; DNA: TGCGCCAGCAGCTTATTACTAGCGGCCAACAATGAGCAGTTCTTC; CDR3: CASSLLLAANNEQFF
V: TRBV5-4; D: -; J: TRBJ1-2; size: -; DNA: TGTGCCAGCAGCTTGGAGGCAGGGGCGGGGAGCTACACCTTC; CDR3: CASSLEAGAGSYTF
V: TRBV3-1; D: -; J: TRBJ2-3; size: many; DNA: TGTGCCAGCAGCCAAGGGGTAGATACGCAGTATTTT; CDR3: CASSQGVDTQYF
V: TRBV3-1; D: -; J: TRBJ2-2; size: many; DNA: TGTGCCAGCAGCCATGGAACCGCCGGGGAGCTGTTTTTT; CDR3: CASSHGTAGELFF
V: TRBV5-1; D: -; J: TRBJ2-7; size: many; DNA: TGCGCCAGCAGGGAGAGAGTAGGCTACGAGCAGTACTTC; CDR3: CASRERVGYEQYF
V: TRBV20-1; D: TRBD1; J: TRBJ2-4; size: -; DNA: TGCAGTGCTACGGGACAGGGATTTGGATACATTCAGTACTTC; CDR3: CSATGQGFGYIQYF
V: TRBV3-1; D: TRBD1; J: TRBJ1-6; size: many; DNA: TGTGCCAGCAGCCAAGACTCCACAGGGGGGGGTTCACCCCTCCACTTT; CDR3: CASSQDSTGGGSPLHF
V: TRBV3-1; D: -; J: TRBJ1-2; size: -; DNA: TGTGCCAGCAGCCAAGGCTCAGCCCTACCTTATGGCTACACCTTC; CDR3: CASSQGSALPYGYTF